The entry below describes one T cell receptor (beta chain). Isolation of CD8+ and CD4+ T cells was performed negatively, whereas enrichment of TEMRA cells was done by FACS. With random hexamers, about 0.5 to 1 ug RNA was reverse transcribed. Amplification of TCR beta CDR3 by immunoSEQ multiplex PCR spanned 54 Vbeta and 13 Jbeta. Each CDR3 protein gets one entry after TCRdb re-called the immunoSEQ multiplex PCR reads with MiXCR. The repertoire holds 200,000 or so distinct CDR3 sequences, more than 90% seen once, with approximately 0.093% in the top ten. The data were taken from a study of CD8 T cells in Susac syndrome. Sequencing used CD4+ T cells from PBMCs. This receptor was obtained from a human donor with multiple sclerosis.

The CDR3 DNA is TGTGCCAGCAGCCAAGCGGCCGAGGGCTACACCTTC. Amino acids: CASSQAAEGYTF. V usage is TRBV3-1 and J usage is TRBJ1-2; D remains ambiguous. V was clipped by 1 base and J by 8 bases, with 8 bases between them. The CDR3 is 12 residues long. Germline assignment: CDR1 LGHDT and CDR2 YNNKEL (reference sequence).